This is a list of T cell receptor beta chains from one sample in a study of blood T cell repertoires in COVID-19. The assay was immunoSEQ multiplex PCR, and TCRdb's table has in-frame clones only and misses some. The data show a few hundred thousand clones, around nine tenths seen once. Sequencing used peripheral blood. The receptors stem from a woman aged 40 to 50 who had recovered from COVID-19. Each CDR3 is given with its conserved first and last residue. D genes are given only for firm matches. Clone size appears in some rows only: once, few, many, or a class for an expanded clone.

V gene,J gene,D gene,clone size,CDR3 DNA,CDR3 protein
TRBV25-1,TRBJ2-7,NA,few,TGTGCCAGCAGTGATACCCCGGGGGGCCCGTCTTGCTACGAGCAGTACTTC,CASSDTPGGPSCYEQYF
TRBV5-4,TRBJ1-1,TRBD1,NA,TGTGCCATTGGACAGGCTAAGGACACTGAAGCTTTCTTT,CAIGQAKDTEAFF
TRBV7-6,TRBJ1-5,NA,NA,TGTGCCAGCAGCGAAGAGGGCCGGGAAGATCAGCCCCAGCATTTT,CASSEEGREDQPQHF
TRBV5-1,TRBJ2-3,NA,NA,TGCGCCAGCAGCTTGAGGGGGACCACAGATACGCAGTATTTT,CASSLRGTTDTQYF
TRBV2,TRBJ1-2,TRBD1,NA,TGTGCCAGAGGACAGGGGATGGGGTATGGCTACACCTTC,CARGQGMGYGYTF
TRBV19,TRBJ1-1,TRBD1,NA,TGTGCCAGTAGTATAGTATGGGCAGGGGACAGGAACACTGAAGCTTTCTTT,CASSIVWAGDRNTEAFF
TRBV28,TRBJ2-7,NA,NA,TGTGCCAGCAGTACCGGGACAATTGCCTACGAGCAGTACTTC,CASSTGTIAYEQYF
TRBV30,TRBJ2-3,TRBD1,NA,TGTGCGGTAGACAGGGGTGGGGGCACAGATACGCAGTATTTT,CAVDRGGGTDTQYF
TRBV5-1,TRBJ2-5,TRBD1,NA,TGCGCCAGCAGCACGGGACAGCAAGAGACCCAGTACTTC,CASSTGQQETQYF
TRBV9,TRBJ1-1,NA,once,TGTGCCAGCAGCGTAACACTGAACACTGAAGCTTTCTTT,CASSVTLNTEAFF
TRBV3-1/TRBV3-2,TRBJ2-5,NA,NA,TGTGCCAGCAGCTGGTTCCGTGAGGAGACCCAGTACTTC,CASSWFREETQYF
TRBV6-5,TRBJ1-5,TRBD1,few,TGTGCCAGCAGCCAGGGACAGTTCGATCAGCCCCAGCATTTT,CASSQGQFDQPQHF
TRBV7-6,TRBJ2-7,NA,NA,TGTGCCAGCAGCCAGGGGGGTGGAACCTACGAGCAGTACTTC,CASSQGGGTYEQYF
TRBV30,TRBJ1-5,NA,NA,TGTGCCTGGAGTGAAGGACACCAGACGGAGCCCCAGCATTTT,CAWSEGHQTEPQHF
TRBV3-1/TRBV3-2,TRBJ1-4,NA,NA,TGTGCCAGCAGCCAAGCGCGCTATAATGAAAAACTGTTTTTT,CASSQARYNEKLFF
TRBV6-4,TRBJ2-7,NA,once,TGTGCCAGCAGTGACCCCGAAGCAGGGGACGCCTACGAGCAGTACTTC,CASSDPEAGDAYEQYF
TRBV10-2,TRBJ1-5,NA,NA,TGCGCCAGCAGTGCCCGGGGTGGGGATTTAAGCAATCAGCCCCAGCATTTT,CASSARGGDLSNQPQHF
TRBV7-3,TRBJ1-1,TRBD1,NA,TGTGCCAGCAGCTCCTCGACAGGGCTTGAAGCTTTCTTT,CASSSSTGLEAFF
TRBV24-1,TRBJ2-3,TRBD1,NA,TGTGCCACCAGTGGATCCGGGACAGGGGGCACAGATACGCAGTATTTT,CATSGSGTGGTDTQYF
TRBV19,TRBJ2-7,TRBD1,NA,TGTGCCAGTAGTACCGCAGGGGGCGAGTACGAGCAGTACTTC,CASSTAGGEYEQYF
TRBV27,TRBJ2-7,NA,once,TGTGCCAGCAGTTTATCGTCGGCCTACGAGCAGTACTTC,CASSLSSAYEQYF
TRBV6-1,TRBJ2-5,TRBD2,NA,TGTGCCAGCAACACCGGGACTAGCGAACAAGAGACCCAGTACTTC,CASNTGTSEQETQYF
TRBV11-2,TRBJ1-4,NA,NA,TGTGCCAGCAGCGACACAGGAGAAAAACTGTTTTTT,CASSDTGEKLFF
TRBV6-5,TRBJ2-7,TRBD2,once,TGTGCCACCCGCGGGGGCTACGAGCAGTACTTC,CATRGGYEQYF
TRBV3-1/TRBV3-2,TRBJ2-1,TRBD2,NA,TGTGCCAGCAGCCAAAATAGCGGGGCGTACAATGAGCAGTTCTTC,CASSQNSGAYNEQFF
TRBV27,TRBJ2-5,NA,NA,TGTGCCAGTACGTTGGGCCCAGGAGAGACCCAGTACTTC,CASTLGPGETQYF
TRBV5-8,TRBJ2-7,TRBD2,once,TGTGCCAGCAGCACGGGACTAGCGGGAGGGCCTTACGAGCAGTACTTC,CASSTGLAGGPYEQYF
TRBV12-3/TRBV12-4,TRBJ2-7,NA,NA,TGTGCCAGCAGTTTTTACGGGTCGAGCGAGCAGTACTTC,CASSFYGSSEQYF
TRBV12-5,TRBJ2-3,NA,NA,TGTGCTAGTGGTTGGCCCCCCAGGGAAAGGAGTGCAGATACGCAGTATTTT,CASGWPPRERSADTQYF
TRBV21-1,TRBJ2-7,NA,NA,TGTGCCAGCACCTATCCTACCAGGGCGGCAGATTACGAGCAGTACTTC,CASTYPTRAADYEQYF
TRBV7-9,TRBJ2-1,TRBD2,few,TGTGCCAGCAGCTTAGGAGGACTAGCTCTCAATGAGCAGTTCTTC,CASSLGGLALNEQFF
TRBV29-1,TRBJ2-1,TRBD2,NA,TGCAGCGTTGAAGACTGGACTAGCGGGAGGGGCTACAATGAGCAGTTCTTC,CSVEDWTSGRGYNEQFF
TRBV2,TRBJ1-2,NA,NA,TGTGCCAGCAGTGAACTAATCGGGGACTATGGCTACACCTTC,CASSELIGDYGYTF
TRBV2,TRBJ1-3,NA,NA,TGTGCCAGCAGTGAGGGCAACACCATATATTTT,CASSEGNTIYF
TRBV7-2,TRBJ1-1,NA,once,TGTGCCAGCAGCTTAGAGGAGGGGACTGAAGCTTTCTTT,CASSLEEGTEAFF
TRBV11-2,TRBJ1-4,TRBD1,NA,TGTGCCAGCAGCTTAGGGGACAGGGGCTCAGGTGAAAAACTGTTTTTT,CASSLGDRGSGEKLFF
TRBV10-3,TRBJ1-3,NA,NA,TGTGCCATCAGTGAGTTCGGGACACAAGGAAACACCATATATTTT,CAISEFGTQGNTIYF
TRBV18,TRBJ2-5,NA,NA,TGTGCCAGCTCCCCTGGAGGGAATCAAGAGACCCAGTACTTC,CASSPGGNQETQYF
TRBV2,TRBJ2-5,TRBD1,NA,TGTGCCAGCAGTGTCCGGGACAGGGGGCGCGGGGAGACCCAGTACTTC,CASSVRDRGRGETQYF
TRBV19,TRBJ1-1,TRBD1,NA,TGTGCCAGTATGGGACAGGGAAACACTGAAGCTTTCTTT,CASMGQGNTEAFF
TRBV18,TRBJ1-1,NA,NA,TGTGCCAGCTCTAGCAATCAGGGATACACTGAAGCTTTCTTT,CASSSNQGYTEAFF
TRBV30,TRBJ2-7,TRBD2,NA,TGTGCCTGGAGGAGCCCGGGACTAGCGGGAGGGGAGCAGTACTTC,CAWRSPGLAGGEQYF
TRBV7-2,TRBJ1-5,TRBD1,few,TGTGCCAGCAGCTTAGATCAGGGGGCAGAGCAGCCCCAGCATTTT,CASSLDQGAEQPQHF
TRBV3-1/TRBV3-2,TRBJ2-2,NA,NA,TGTGCCAGCAGCCAACCCCGGCTAGCGTATCCCGGGGAGCTGTTTTTT,CASSQPRLAYPGELFF
TRBV3-1/TRBV3-2,TRBJ2-7,TRBD1,NA,TGTGCCAGCAGCACGGGACAGGGGTTGTCTTACGAGCAGTACTTC,CASSTGQGLSYEQYF
TRBV12-3/TRBV12-4,TRBJ1-5,NA,NA,TGTGCCAGCAGTTTATCCCAGGGGCAGCCCCAGCATTTT,CASSLSQGQPQHF
TRBV6-5,TRBJ2-7,NA,NA,TGTGCCAGCAGTTACGGCGTTCTGGGCAGTACCGAGCAGTACTTC,CASSYGVLGSTEQYF
TRBV7-9,TRBJ2-7,TRBD2,NA,TGTGCCAGCAGCTACCAAGCGGGAGGCAGGCACGAGCAGTACTTC,CASSYQAGGRHEQYF
TRBV3-1/TRBV3-2,TRBJ2-7,TRBD1,few,TGTGCCAGCAGCCGTGGGACAGATTACGAGCAGTACTTC,CASSRGTDYEQYF
TRBV19,TRBJ1-2,NA,NA,TGTGCCAGTAGTATGCCAGGGAACTATGGCTACACCTTC,CASSMPGNYGYTF
TRBV19,TRBJ1-5,TRBD1,NA,TGTGCCAGTAGTCTCATTCCCTCCGGGACAGGGGGCCAGCCCCAGCATTTT,CASSLIPSGTGGQPQHF
TRBV28,TRBJ2-5,NA,NA,TGTGCCAGCAGGCTTGACAACCAAGAGACCCAGTACTTC,CASRLDNQETQYF